The clone carrying this T cell receptor (beta chain) was seen only a few times. The antigen remains undetermined. Per the germline V gene, CDR1 is SGHTA and CDR2 is FQGNSA. The V gene end was trimmed by 4 bases and the J gene end by 4 bases; junction bases not matched to a gene: 7. This CDR3 is 16 amino acids long. The sample comes from a study of OX40 agonist ivuxolimab in advanced cancers. Study-level information: All patients had ivuxolimab intravenously every 2 weeks at 0.01 to 10 mg/kg.

Findings and caveats of the study: Some of the lowest clonal expansion was seen in partial responders at 0.1-3.0 mg/kg. Determination of antigen specificity was not performed for the expanded peripheral T cells.

Using immunoSEQ multiplex PCR, the repertoire was profiled, and TCRdb retains in-frame clones only, with some absent. The sample lists tens of thousands of clones, around four fifths seen once, with approximately 2.6% in the top ten. The material was CD4+ or CD8+ T cells sorted from blood, obtained in a trial of the OX40 agonist ivuxolimab. V usage is TRBV7-2 and J usage is TRBJ1-5; 10 bases match TRBD1. The clonotype comes from an adult with an advanced solid tumor such as melanoma, head and neck, liver or kidney cancer. CDR3 in amino acids: CASSSRTGGGNQPQHF. The CDR3 nucleotides read TGTGCCAGCAGCTCTCGGACAGGGGGAGGGAATCAGCCCCAGCATTTT.